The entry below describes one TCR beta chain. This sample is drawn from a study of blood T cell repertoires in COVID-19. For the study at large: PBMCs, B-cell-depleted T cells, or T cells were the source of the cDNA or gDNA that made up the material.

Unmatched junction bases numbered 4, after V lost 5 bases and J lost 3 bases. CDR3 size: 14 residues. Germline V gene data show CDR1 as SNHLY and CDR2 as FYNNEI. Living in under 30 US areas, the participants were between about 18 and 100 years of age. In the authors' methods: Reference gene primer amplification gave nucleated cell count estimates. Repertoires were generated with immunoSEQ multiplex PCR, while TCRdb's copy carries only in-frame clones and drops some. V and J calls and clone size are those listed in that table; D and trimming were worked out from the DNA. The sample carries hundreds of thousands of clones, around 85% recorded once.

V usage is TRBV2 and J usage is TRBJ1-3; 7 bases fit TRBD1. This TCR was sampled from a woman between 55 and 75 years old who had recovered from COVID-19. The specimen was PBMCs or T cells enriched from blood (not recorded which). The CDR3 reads CASSKQGFGNTIYF. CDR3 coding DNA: TGTGCCAGCAGTAAACAGGGGTTTGGAAACACCATATATTTT.